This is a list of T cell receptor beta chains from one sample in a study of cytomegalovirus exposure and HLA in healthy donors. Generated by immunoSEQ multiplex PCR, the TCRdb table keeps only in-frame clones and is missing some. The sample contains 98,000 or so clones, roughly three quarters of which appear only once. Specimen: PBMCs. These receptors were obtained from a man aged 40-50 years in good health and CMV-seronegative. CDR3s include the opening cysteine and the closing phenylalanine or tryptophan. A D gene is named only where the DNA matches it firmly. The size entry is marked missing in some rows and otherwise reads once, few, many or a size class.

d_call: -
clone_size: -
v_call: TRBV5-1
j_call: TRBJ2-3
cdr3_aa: CASSLGVASSTDTQYF
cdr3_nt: TGCGCCAGCAGCTTGGGGGTAGCGTCTAGCACAGATACGCAGTATTTT

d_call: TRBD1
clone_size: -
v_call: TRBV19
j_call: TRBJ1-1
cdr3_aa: CASSIEQGAWNTEAFF
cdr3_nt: TGTGCCAGTAGTATAGAACAGGGGGCTTGGAACACTGAAGCTTTCTTT

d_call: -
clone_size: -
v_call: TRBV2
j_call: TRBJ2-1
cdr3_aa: CASSDWQMDNEQFF
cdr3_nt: TGTGCCAGCAGTGATTGGCAGATGGACAATGAGCAGTTCTTC

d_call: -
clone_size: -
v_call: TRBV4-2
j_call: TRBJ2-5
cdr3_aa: CASSQVAGETQYF
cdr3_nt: TGTGCCAGCAGCCAAGTGGCGGGAGAGACCCAGTACTTC

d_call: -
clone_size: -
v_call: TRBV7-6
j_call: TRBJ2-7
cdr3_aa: CASSLESRWQYF
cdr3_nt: TGTGCCAGCAGCTTAGAGTCCAGGTGGCAGTACTTC

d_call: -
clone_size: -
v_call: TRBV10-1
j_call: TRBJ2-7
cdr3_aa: CASSDFTYEQYF
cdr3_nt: TGCGCCAGCAGTGATTTCACCTACGAGCAGTACTTC

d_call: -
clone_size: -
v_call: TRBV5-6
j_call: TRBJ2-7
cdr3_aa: CASSSSSYEQYF
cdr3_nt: TGTGCCAGCAGCTCGAGCTCCTACGAGCAGTACTTC

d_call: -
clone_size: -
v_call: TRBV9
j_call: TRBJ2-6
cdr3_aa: CASSLRNSGANVLTF
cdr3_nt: TGTGCCAGCAGCCTCAGGAATTCTGGGGCCAACGTCCTGACTTTC

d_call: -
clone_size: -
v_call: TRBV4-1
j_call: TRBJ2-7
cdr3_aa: CASSPSGLYEQYF
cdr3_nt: TGCGCCAGCAGCCCCTCCGGACTCTACGAGCAGTACTTC

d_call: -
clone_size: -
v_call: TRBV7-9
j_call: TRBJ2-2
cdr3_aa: CASSLSGPGELFF
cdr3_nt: TGTGCCAGCAGCTTAAGTGGCCCCGGGGAGCTGTTTTTT

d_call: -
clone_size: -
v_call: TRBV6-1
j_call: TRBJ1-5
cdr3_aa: CASSASGVGHFTQPQHF
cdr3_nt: TGTGCCAGCAGTGCGTCTGGGGTGGGACACTTTACTCAGCCCCAGCATTTT

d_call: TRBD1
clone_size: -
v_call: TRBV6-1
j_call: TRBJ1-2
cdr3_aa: CASSEAFWGQVTNYGYTF
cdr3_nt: TGTGCCAGCAGTGAAGCCTTTTGGGGACAGGTCACGAACTATGGCTACACCTTC

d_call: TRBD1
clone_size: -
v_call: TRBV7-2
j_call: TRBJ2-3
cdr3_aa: CASSSDREIWAAQYF
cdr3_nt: TGTGCCAGCAGCTCGGACAGGGAAATTTGGGCTGCGCAGTATTTT

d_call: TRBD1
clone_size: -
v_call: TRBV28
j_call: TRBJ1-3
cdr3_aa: CASSLGTAFDYVSGNTIYF
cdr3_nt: TGTGCCAGCAGTTTAGGGACAGCTTTTGATTACGTCTCTGGAAACACCATATATTTT

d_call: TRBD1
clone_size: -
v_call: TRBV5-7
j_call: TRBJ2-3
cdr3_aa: CASSLWGQGTDTQYF
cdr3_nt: TGTGCCAGCAGCCTATGGGGACAGGGGACAGATACGCAGTATTTT

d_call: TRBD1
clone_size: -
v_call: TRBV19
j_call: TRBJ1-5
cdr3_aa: CASSIGQGGQPQHF
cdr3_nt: TGTGCCAGTAGTATAGGACAGGGCGGTCAGCCCCAGCATTTT

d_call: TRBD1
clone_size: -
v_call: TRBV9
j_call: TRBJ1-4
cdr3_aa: CASSVAGTGGQLFF
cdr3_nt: TGTGCCAGCAGCGTAGCTGGGACAGGGGGCCAACTGTTTTTT

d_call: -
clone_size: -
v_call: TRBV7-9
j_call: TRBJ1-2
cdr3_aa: CASSQRSGGGVDGYTF
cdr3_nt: TGTGCCAGCAGCCAAAGGAGCGGGGGTGGTGTGGATGGCTACACCTTC

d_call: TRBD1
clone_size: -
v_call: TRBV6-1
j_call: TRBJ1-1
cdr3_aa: CASRPDRDTEAFF
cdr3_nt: TGTGCCAGCAGACCCGACAGGGACACTGAAGCTTTCTTT

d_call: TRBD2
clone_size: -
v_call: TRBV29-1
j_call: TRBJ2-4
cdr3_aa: CSAVGTSGENIQYF
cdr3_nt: TGCAGCGCTGTCGGGACTAGCGGGGAAAACATTCAGTACTTC

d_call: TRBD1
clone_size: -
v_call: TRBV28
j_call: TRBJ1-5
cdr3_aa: CASKTGGWQPQHF
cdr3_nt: TGTGCCAGCAAGACAGGGGGCTGGCAGCCCCAGCATTTT

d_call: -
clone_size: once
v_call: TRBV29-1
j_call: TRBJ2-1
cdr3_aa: CSVGGGGGGRSYNEQFF
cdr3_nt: TGCAGCGTTGGGGGGGGAGGGGGCGGGAGGTCCTACAATGAGCAGTTCTTC